Listed here are 16 T cell receptor beta chains from one sample, sequenced in a study of T cell responses to AZD1222 COVID-19 vaccine. Data came from immunoSEQ multiplex PCR; TCRdb stores just in-frame clones and leaves some out. Altogether about 120,000 clones are present, around 91% being singletons, with the ten largest covering around 1.7%. Material: peripheral blood, obtained on day 0 of AZD1222 vaccination. The receptors shown here come from an adult in good health.

The chain uses TRBV7-9 and TRBJ1-3; a possible D gene is TRBD1 (6 bases). The CDR3 length is 15 residues. Germline CDR1 and CDR2: SEHNR and FQNEAQ (reference sequence). The V end was cut by 7 bases, the J end by 6 bases, with 19 bases between. The CDR3 DNA reads as TGTGCCAGCACCCCCGGGGGGCGCGGGTTAAACACCATATATTTT. Its translation: CASTPGGRGLNTIYF.

This chain joins TRBV3-1 (or the pseudogene TRBV3-2) and TRBJ1-2; 9 nucleotides agree with TRBD1. Germline V gene lookup returns CDR1 LGHDT and CDR2 YNNKEL (reference sequence). Unmatched junction bases numbered 3, after V lost 3 bases and J lost 4 bases. CDR3 length: 14 amino acids. The CDR3 sequence is CASSHAGQGYGYTF. The DNA for the CDR3 is TGTGCCAGCAGCCACGCGGGACAGGGCTATGGCTACACCTTC.

V gene TRBV24-1 combines with J gene TRBJ1-2, with 7 nucleotides matching TRBD1. The J segment lost 2 bases and the V segment lost 4 bases, leaving 6 bases of the junction unmatched. The CDR3 contains 15 residues. The germline V gene encodes CDR1 KGHDR and CDR2 SFDVKD. CDR3 sequence: CATSDPRGVNYGYTF. For the CDR3, the DNA is TGTGCCACCAGTGACCCCAGGGGGGTGAACTATGGCTACACCTTC.

V gene TRBV5-8 combines with J gene TRBJ1-2, with TRBD1 as a possible D gene (5 bases). Trimming cost V 2 bases and J 7 bases, with 15 bases left between them. CDR1 and CDR2 from the germline V gene are SGHTS and YDEGEE. This CDR3 contains 14 residues. This CDR3 is CASSFNQGSGGYTF. CDR3 sequence (DNA): TGTGCCAGCAGCTTTAACCAGGGTTCAGGTGGCTACACCTTC.

The sample holds a few counts of this clone. Within the sample, other DNA sequences also encode this same CDR3. J is TRBJ1-5 and V is TRBV18; no clear D. The CDR3 has 13 residues. The V gene's germline CDR1 is KGHSH and CDR2 LQKENI. The ends were cut back, 2 bases at V and 5 bases at J, with 7 bases in the middle. DNA of the CDR3: TGTGCCAGCTCACCAGGGTTCGATCAGCCCCAGCATTTT. Amino acid sequence: CASSPGFDQPQHF.

V usage is TRBV5-4 and J usage is TRBJ1-1; the D is unclear. V lost 4 bases, J lost 10 bases, and 14 bases lay in between. The CDR3 covers 12 residues. CDR1 is SGHNT and CDR2 is YYREEE in the germline V gene (reference sequence). In DNA, the CDR3 is TGTGCCAGCAGCCCACCCAGAGGATCAGCTTTCTTT. Translated, it gives CASSPPRGSAFF.

The chain joins TRBV28 to TRBJ1-1; TRBD1 agrees at 9 bases. V lost 3 bases and J lost 0; bases outside the gene matches: 2. CDR1 is MDHEN and CDR2 is SYDVKM in the germline V gene. The CDR3 extends over 15 amino acids. CDR3 in DNA: TGTGCCAGCAGTTTCGGGACAGGGATGAACACTGAAGCTTTCTTT. Protein sequence: CASSFGTGMNTEAFF.

J is TRBJ1-2 and V is TRBV4-3; 7 bases line up with TRBD1. With V trimmed by 4 bases and J by 0 bases, 5 bases remained unmatched. The CDR3 totals 15 residues. Germline V gene lookup returns CDR1 LGHNA and CDR2 YSLEER. CDR3 loop: CASSPDRTPNYGYTF. For the CDR3, the DNA is TGCGCCAGCAGCCCGGACAGGACTCCTAACTATGGCTACACCTTC.

The V and J genes are TRBV3-1 (or the pseudogene TRBV3-2) and TRBJ2-5; TRBD1 agrees at 7 bases. With V trimmed by 4 bases and J by 4 bases, 9 bases remained unmatched. CDR3 length: 15 residues. Germline lookup yields CDR1 LGHDT and CDR2 YNNKEL (reference sequence). The CDR3 nucleotides are TGTGCCAGCAGCCCCGTGAGAGGGGGCTTAGAGACCCAGTACTTC. Protein sequence: CASSPVRGGLETQYF.

The J gene is TRBJ1-2, the V gene TRBV5-8, with unresolved D. V was clipped by 4 bases and J by 8 bases, with 15 bases between them. Germline V lookup: CDR1 SGHTS, CDR2 YDEGEE. The CDR3 contains 13 residues. CDR3 loop: CASSPGNFWGYTF. The CDR3 nucleotides read TGTGCCAGCAGCCCCGGTAACTTTTGGGGCTACACCTTC.

The chain couples TRBV3-1 (or the pseudogene TRBV3-2) to TRBJ2-2; TRBD2 agrees at 8 bases. The V and J ends lost 2 bases and 4 bases, in that order; junction bases with no gene match: 6. This CDR3 spans 16 amino acids. Per the germline V gene, CDR1 is LGHDT and CDR2 is YNNKEL (reference sequence). The CDR3 sequence: CASSQTSGAGTGELFF. The CDR3 DNA follows: TGTGCCAGCAGCCAAACTAGCGGAGCGGGCACCGGGGAGCTGTTTTTT.

This chain joins TRBV12-3 or TRBV12-4 and TRBJ1-2; D may be TRBD1 (6 bases). CDR3 length: 12 amino acids. The V gene lost 8 bases and the J gene lost 4 bases, with 11 bases spanning the gap. The CDR3 bases are TGTGCCAGCTCCCAAGGGGGCTATGGCTACACCTTC. It specifies CASSQGGYGYTF.

CDR3 region: CASSFSRGGNIQYF. CDR3 DNA sequence: TGTGCCAGCAGCTTCTCAAGAGGGGGTAACATTCAGTACTTC. The chain employs TRBV7-2 and TRBJ2-4; TRBD1 might be the D (6 bases). The CDR3 contains 14 residues. The germline V gene encodes CDR1 SGHTA and CDR2 FQGNSA. Trimming took off 3 bases at V and 7 bases at J, with 13 bases between the two ends.

V and J are TRBV29-1 and TRBJ2-2, with D possibly being TRBD2 (5 bases). Germline V lookup: CDR1 SQVTM, CDR2 ANQGSEA. V gave up 5 bases and J gave up 0 bases, with 10 bases separating them. This CDR3 is built from 14 residues. CDR3 nucleotide sequence: TGCAGCGTTACCGCCGGGACGAACACCGGGGAGCTGTTTTTT. This sequence encodes CSVTAGTNTGELFF.

J is TRBJ2-2 and V is TRBV9; D possibly matches TRBD1 or TRBD2 (6 bases each). The ends were cut back, 7 bases at V and 3 bases at J, with 16 bases in the middle. Germline loops: CDR1 SGDLS, CDR2 YYNGEE. This CDR3 spans 15 amino acids. CDR3 in amino acids: CASRWGDTDTGELFF. The DNA for the CDR3 is TGTGCCAGCCGCTGGGGGGACACCGACACCGGGGAGCTGTTTTTT.

This clone was seen once. The V gene is TRBV2, the J gene TRBJ2-5; TRBD1 matches at 7 bases. This CDR3 spans 15 amino acids. Germline V gene sequence: CDR1 SNHLY, CDR2 FYNNEI. The J segment lost 6 bases and the V segment lost 6 bases, leaving 13 bases of the junction unmatched. This CDR3 is CASSLKGAGWKTQYF. The CDR3 bases are TGTGCCAGCAGCCTAAAGGGGGCAGGGTGGAAGACCCAGTACTTC.